This T cell receptor beta chain was sequenced for a study of T cell changes during pregnancy in multiple sclerosis. The method was immunoSEQ multiplex PCR; TCRdb's version includes in-frame clones alone and lacks a portion of them. The sample gives just over 60,000 clones, roughly 90% of which show up once; roughly 2.7% is in the top ten. The V and J ends lost 6 bases and 2 bases, in that order; junction bases with no gene match: 6. This CDR3 has 15 residues. From germline, CDR1 is SEHNR and CDR2 FQNEAQ (reference sequence). This receptor was identified in a female donor in good health, enrolled as a control in a pregnancy study. The chain links TRBV7-9 to TRBJ2-1; 8 positions match TRBD2. The material was peripheral blood, obtained in the second trimester of pregnancy. CDR3 coding DNA: TGTGCCAGCAGAGTTAGCGGGACCACCTACAATGAGCAGTTCTTC. Residues: CASRVSGTTYNEQFF.